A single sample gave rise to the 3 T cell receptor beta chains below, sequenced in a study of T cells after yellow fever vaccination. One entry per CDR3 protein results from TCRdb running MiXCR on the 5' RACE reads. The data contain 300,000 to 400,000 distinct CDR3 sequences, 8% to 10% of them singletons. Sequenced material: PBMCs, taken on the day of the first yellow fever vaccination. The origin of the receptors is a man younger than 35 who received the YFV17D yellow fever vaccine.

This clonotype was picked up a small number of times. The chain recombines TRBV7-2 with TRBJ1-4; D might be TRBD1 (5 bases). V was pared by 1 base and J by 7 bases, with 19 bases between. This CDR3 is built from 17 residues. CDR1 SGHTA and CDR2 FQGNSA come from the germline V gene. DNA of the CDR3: TGTGCCAGCAGCTTAGGCAGGGTGGTTCCTGTTGGTGAAAAACTGTTTTTT. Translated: CASSLGRVVPVGEKLFF.

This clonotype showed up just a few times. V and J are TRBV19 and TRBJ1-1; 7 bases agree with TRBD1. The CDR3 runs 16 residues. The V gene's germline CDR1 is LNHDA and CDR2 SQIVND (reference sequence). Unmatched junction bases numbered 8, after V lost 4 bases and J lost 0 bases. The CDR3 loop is CASSTPSTGMNTEAFF. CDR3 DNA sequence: TGTGCCAGTAGTACGCCATCGACAGGGATGAACACTGAAGCTTTCTTT.

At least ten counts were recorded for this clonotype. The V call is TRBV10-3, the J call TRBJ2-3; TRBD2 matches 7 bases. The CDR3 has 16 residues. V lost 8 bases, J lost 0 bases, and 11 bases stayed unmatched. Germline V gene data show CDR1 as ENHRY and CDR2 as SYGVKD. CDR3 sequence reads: CAISPAGVRSTDTQYF. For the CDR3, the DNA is TGTGCCATCTCCCCGGCGGGGGTCAGAAGCACAGATACGCAGTATTTT.